This is a list of T cell receptor beta chains from one sample in a study of prognosis after radiotherapy for stage I lung cancer. Each CDR3 protein is one row after TCRdb ran MiXCR on the multiplex PCR reads. The table includes about 14,000 distinct CDR3 sequences, 45% to 55% detected once. This sample comprised PBMCs, obtained before or after stereotactic body radiation therapy (not recorded which). Source of these receptors: a donor aged 50 or older with non-small cell lung cancer. CDR3s include the opening cysteine and the closing phenylalanine or tryptophan. D genes are given only for firm matches. Some rows mark clone size as missing; the rest say once, few, many or name a class of expanded clone.

abundance	v_gene	j_gene	d_gene	CDR3aa	CDR3nt
-	TRBV7-2	TRBJ1-6	-	CASSSPGGRSPLHF	TGTGCCAGCAGTTCCCCGGGGGGACGCTCACCCCTCCACTTT
-	TRBV6-2/TRBV6-3	TRBJ2-1	-	CASSPYAGSSNEQFF	TGTGCCAGCAGCCCCTATGCGGGAAGTAGTAATGAGCAGTTCTTC
many	TRBV18	TRBJ2-5	TRBD1	CASSPGTGDETQYF	TGTGCCAGCTCACCAGGGACAGGGGACGAGACCCAGTACTTC
many	TRBV2	TRBJ1-5	-	CASSEGVNQPQHF	TGTGCCAGCAGTGAGGGGGTCAATCAGCCCCAGCATTTT
medium-sized	TRBV12-3/TRBV12-4	TRBJ1-2	-	CASSLLAQMGYTF	TGTGCCAGCAGTTTGCTCGCCCAGATGGGCTACACCTTC
-	TRBV7-9	TRBJ2-1	TRBD1	CVSSPGTGQTYNEQFF	TGTGTCAGCAGCCCCGGGACAGGCCAAACCTACAATGAGCAGTTCTTC
many	TRBV30	TRBJ2-5	TRBD1	CAWIPEQGAQETQYF	TGTGCCTGGATCCCTGAACAGGGGGCTCAAGAGACCCAGTACTTC
many	TRBV15	TRBJ2-3	-	CATSRDELDTQYF	TGTGCCACCAGCAGAGACGAATTGGATACGCAGTATTTT
many	TRBV18	TRBJ1-2	-	CASSPSAANYGYTF	TGTGCCAGCTCACCATCGGCGGCCAACTATGGCTACACCTTC
-	TRBV20-1	TRBJ1-2	-	CSARTTNYYGYTF	TGCAGTGCACGGACCACCAATTACTATGGCTACACCTTC
-	TRBV12-3/TRBV12-4	TRBJ2-1	-	CASSFRRLNEQFF	TGTGCCAGCAGTTTCCGAAGGCTCAATGAGCAGTTCTTC
medium-sized	TRBV6-1	TRBJ1-3	TRBD1	CAIGQAWSGNTIYF	TGTGCCATAGGACAGGCTTGGTCTGGAAACACCATATATTTT
few	TRBV25-1	TRBJ2-4	TRBD1	CACSETAPGQNIQYF	TGTGCCTGCAGTGAAACCGCGCCGGGACAGAACATTCAGTACTTC
many	TRBV20-1	TRBJ2-2	-	CSARAGKTGELFF	TGCAGTGCTAGGGCAGGGAAAACCGGGGAGCTGTTTTTT
-	TRBV7-2	TRBJ1-2	TRBD1	CASSLRGQGYTF	TGTGCCAGCAGCTTAAGGGGGCAAGGCTACACCTTC
many	TRBV6-1	TRBJ1-5	-	CASSWTAAVSNQPQHF	TGTGCCAGCTCCTGGACCGCAGCCGTCAGCAATCAGCCCCAGCATTTT
medium-sized	TRBV7-8	TRBJ2-2	-	CASSFRETTGELFF	TGTGCCAGCAGCTTTCGGGAGACTACCGGGGAGCTGTTTTTT
-	TRBV9	TRBJ2-7	-	CASSAGTQSSYEQYF	TGTGCCAGCAGCGCCGGGACCCAATCTTCCTACGAGCAGTACTTC
-	TRBV27	TRBJ2-6	TRBD1	CASGLIGDSVRSGANVLTF	TGTGCCAGCGGTCTAATAGGGGACAGTGTCCGCTCTGGGGCCAACGTCCTGACTTTC
many	TRBV16	TRBJ1-2	-	CASSQSPGNNYGYTF	TGTGCCAGCAGCCAATCTCCCGGAAACAACTATGGCTACACCTTC
many	TRBV20-1	TRBJ2-7	-	CSASTHSKNEQYF	TGCAGTGCTAGCACCCATAGCAAGAACGAGCAGTACTTC
-	TRBV6-5	TRBJ2-7	TRBD1	CASSYSDRGSYEQYF	TGTGCCAGCAGTTACTCGGACAGGGGCTCCTACGAGCAGTACTTC
many	TRBV7-8	TRBJ2-7	TRBD2	CASSSPSGMSFSYEQYF	TGTGCCAGCAGCTCCCCCAGCGGGATGAGCTTTAGCTACGAGCAGTACTTC
-	TRBV5-1	TRBJ2-2	-	CASSLEGPNTGELFF	TGCGCCAGCAGCTTGGAGGGACCGAACACCGGGGAGCTGTTTTTT
-	TRBV20-1	TRBJ2-5	TRBD2	CSARGTSGYTETQYF	TGCAGTGCTAGAGGGACTAGCGGTTACACAGAGACCCAGTACTTC
once	TRBV7-2	TRBJ2-7	-	CASSPGGVNFYEQYF	TGTGCCAGCAGCCCTGGAGGGGTGAACTTCTACGAGCAGTACTTC
-	TRBV28	TRBJ2-2	-	CASTLDQRDRELFF	TGTGCCAGCACCTTAGACCAGAGGGATCGGGAGCTGTTTTTT
many	TRBV9	TRBJ1-4	TRBD1	CASSRVRDSNEKLFF	TGTGCCAGCAGCCGAGTAAGGGACAGTAATGAAAAACTGTTTTTT
-	TRBV28	TRBJ1-1	-	CASGLGDTEAFF	TGTGCCAGCGGGCTTGGGGACACTGAAGCTTTCTTT
once	TRBV27	TRBJ1-1	-	CASSLITAGSEALF	TGTGCCAGCAGTTTAATAACCGCCGGGAGTGAAGCTCTCTTT
many	TRBV25-1	TRBJ2-1	-	CASSADSLYNEQFF	TGTGCCAGCAGTGCGGACAGCCTCTACAATGAGCAGTTCTTC
-	TRBV27	TRBJ1-6	TRBD1	CASRRQGGMESPLHF	TGTGCCAGCAGAAGACAGGGGGGAATGGAATCACCCCTCCACTTT
many	TRBV20-1	TRBJ1-2	-	CSARDSGYTF	TGCAGTGCTAGAGATTCGGGCTACACCTTC
medium-sized	TRBV7-9	TRBJ2-1	-	CASSRSRNEQFF	TGTGCCAGCAGCAGAAGCCGGAATGAGCAGTTCTTC
medium-sized	TRBV28	TRBJ2-7	TRBD1	CASSAPGTESSYEQYF	TGTGCCAGCAGTGCCCCCGGGACAGAGAGTTCCTACGAGCAGTACTTC
many	TRBV7-9	TRBJ2-1	-	CASSLEPSYNEQFF	TGTGCCAGCAGCTTAGAACCCAGCTACAATGAGCAGTTCTTC
many	TRBV30	TRBJ1-6	TRBD1	CAWRSDRGRSPLHF	TGTGCCTGGAGGTCGGACAGGGGTAGATCACCCCTCCACTTT
many	TRBV9	TRBJ2-3	-	CASSVGGVSTDTQYF	TGTGCCAGCAGCGTAGGCGGGGTCTCAACAGATACGCAGTATTTT
-	TRBV12-3/TRBV12-4	TRBJ2-1	TRBD1	CASSLGQGARNEQFF	TGTGCCAGCAGTCTCGGACAGGGGGCGCGCAATGAGCAGTTCTTC
medium-sized	TRBV12-3/TRBV12-4	TRBJ1-6	-	CASSRRGYYNSPLHF	TGTGCCAGCAGTCGCCGGGGCTACTATAATTCACCCCTCCACTTT
many	TRBV14	TRBJ1-2	TRBD1	CASSRGQGYGYTF	TGTGCCAGCAGCCGTGGACAGGGCTATGGCTACACCTTC
-	TRBV24-1	TRBJ1-2	-	CATSDFLGYGYTF	TGTGCCACCAGTGATTTTTTGGGCTATGGCTACACCTTC
many	TRBV4-2	TRBJ2-3	TRBD2	CASSQQLAASTDTQYF	TGTGCCAGCAGCCAGCAACTAGCGGCGAGCACAGATACGCAGTATTTT
-	TRBV11-2	TRBJ1-2	-	CASSNQPQGCYTF	TGTGCCAGCAGCAACCAACCGCAGGGGTGCTACACCTTC
-	TRBV7-9	TRBJ2-6	-	CSSIVVTLGSGANVLTF	TGTTCCAGCATCGTCGTAACACTCGGCTCTGGGGCCAACGTCCTGACTTTC
many	TRBV7-2	TRBJ2-3	-	CASSRNTDTQYF	TGTGCCAGCAGCCGAAACACAGATACGCAGTATTTT
-	TRBV12-3/TRBV12-4	TRBJ2-2	-	CASSLGCSGELFF	TGTGCCAGCAGTTTAGGGTGTTCCGGGGAGCTGTTTTTT
many	TRBV5-1	TRBJ2-3	TRBD2	CASSQLTSGVSTDTQYF	TGCGCCAGCAGCCAACTAACTAGCGGGGTTAGCACAGATACGCAGTATTTT
-	TRBV20-1	TRBJ2-1	TRBD2	CSAPGLGPREQFF	TGCAGTGCACCCGGACTAGGCCCGCGCGAGCAGTTCTTC